This T cell receptor (beta chain) is drawn from a study of T cell responses to AZD1222 COVID-19 vaccine. Study outcomes and limitations: Spike-specific TCR depth and breadth grew after two AZD1222 doses. Reportedly, nearly half the spike-specific TCRs target unmutated variant regions. Baseline seropositivity characterized only a handful of AZD1222 recipients.

Remarks on this clone: Its antigen remains unknown.

Sequencing was performed with immunoSEQ multiplex PCR; in TCRdb, only in-frame clones are kept and a portion is missing. The sample lists around 80,000 clones; around 85% were seen once. This TCR derives from an adult who received the AZD1222 COVID-19 vaccine. The sequencing here drew on peripheral blood, taken 28 days after the second AZD1222 dose.

In DNA form, the CDR3 reads TGTGCCAGCAGCGTAGGGGTCACCGGCAGCTCTGGAAACACCATATATTTT. It yields the protein CASSVGVTGSSGNTIYF. The V gene is TRBV9, the J gene TRBJ1-3; D call uncertain. CDR3 length equals 17 residues. Per the germline V gene, CDR1 is SGDLS and CDR2 is YYNGEE. The V gene lost 0 bases and the J gene lost 0 bases, with 13 bases spanning the gap. Drawing the rest from reference TRBV9 and TRBJ1-3, the complete variable domain is DSGVTQTPKHLITATGQRVTLRCSPRSGDLSVYWYQQSLDQGLQFLIQYYNGEERAKGNILERFSAQQFPDLHSELNLSSLELGDSALYFCASSVGVTGSSGNTIYFGEGSWLTVV.